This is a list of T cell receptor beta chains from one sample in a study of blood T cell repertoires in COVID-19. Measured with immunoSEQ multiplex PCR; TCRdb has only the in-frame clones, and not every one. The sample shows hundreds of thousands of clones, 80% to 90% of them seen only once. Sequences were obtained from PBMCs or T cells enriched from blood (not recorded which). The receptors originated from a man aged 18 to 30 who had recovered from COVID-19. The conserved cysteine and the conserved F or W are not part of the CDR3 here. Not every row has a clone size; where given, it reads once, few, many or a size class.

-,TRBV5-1,ASSFSGTTQETQY
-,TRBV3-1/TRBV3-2,ASSPFGTSGAHEQY
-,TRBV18,ASSPSTEPTNEKLF
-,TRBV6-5,ASSTRGSGTEAF
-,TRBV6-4,ASSDSAGQTQY
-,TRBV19,ASSTINRDRGQTGYGYT
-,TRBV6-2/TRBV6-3,ASSSLAGVSNEQF
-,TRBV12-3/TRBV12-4,ATSGSAGELF
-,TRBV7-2,ASSLVLNTYEQY
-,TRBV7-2,ASSRGEGYGYT
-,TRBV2,AIGGGQPQH
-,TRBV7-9,ASSPTGAEQY
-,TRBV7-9,ASSPDTNPYEQY
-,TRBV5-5,ASSVDSYEQY
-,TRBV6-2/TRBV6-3,ASSSSGSRTGELF
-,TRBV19,ASSMPGQGFYEQY
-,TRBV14,ASSQRLGGTDTQY
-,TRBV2,ASNGLAKNIQY
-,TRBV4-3,ASSQGWLAEPADTQY
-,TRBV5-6,ASTPGQGAYEQY
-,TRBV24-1,ATSYPTGQDGYT
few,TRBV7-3,ASSFRAGSYNEQF
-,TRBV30,ASGGATGGEAF
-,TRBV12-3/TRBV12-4,ASSFGGDQPQH
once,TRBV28,ASPFYPVRVVVRETQY
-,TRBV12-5,ASGLVLRQGANQPQH
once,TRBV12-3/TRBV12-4,ASSAASNEKLF
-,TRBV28,ASGTQGYRYDTEAF
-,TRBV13,ASSLYRVRVTEAF
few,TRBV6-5,ASRGTGLYEQY
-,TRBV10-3,AITSGGPYGYT
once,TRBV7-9,ASSFGQSYEQY
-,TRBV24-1,ATGEGFGELF
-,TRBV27,ASSPKGADKYNSPLH
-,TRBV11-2,ASSPAPQENTEAF
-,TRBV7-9,ASSLARARGSYNEQF
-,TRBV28,ASSLSSRRRTGELF
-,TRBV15,ATSRDRVGGYEQY
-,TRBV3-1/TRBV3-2,ASSLAGEVVDTQY
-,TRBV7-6,ASSLQGAPNTGELF
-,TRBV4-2,ASSQDQGAYNEQF
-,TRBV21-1,ALPQGASNQPQH
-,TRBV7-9,ASSNPRGTYNEQF
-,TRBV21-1,ASSKGVYEQY
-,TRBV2,ASTPTGGETQY
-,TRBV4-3,ASSQERTSNSPLH
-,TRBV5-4,ASSPGQGYFTYEQY